This TCR beta chain originates from a study of T cell repertoires in cytomegalovirus infection. The wider study: Carrying CMV and the relevant HLA type showed in public TCR beta signatures.

In TCRdb, the reads were re-called with MiXCR into one record per CDR3 protein. The repertoire holds hundreds of thousands of distinct CDR3 sequences, with 17% as singletons. CDR1 is MGHDK, CDR2 SYGVNS, per germline. There are 17 residues in the CDR3. Trimming removed 0 bases at V and 1 base at J, with 16 bases between. In its sample, this clonotype was seen a few times. The chain links TRBV25-1 to TRBJ2-7; D is unclear. The material sequenced was PBMCs. The TCR comes from a human donor in good health (CMV status not recorded). Some clones in this sample may be carry-over from other donors' samples. The CDR3 nucleotides are TGTGCCAGCAGTGAATATGGCCCTCAGACCCGATCCTACGAGCAGTACTTC. Protein product: CASSEYGPQTRSYEQYF.